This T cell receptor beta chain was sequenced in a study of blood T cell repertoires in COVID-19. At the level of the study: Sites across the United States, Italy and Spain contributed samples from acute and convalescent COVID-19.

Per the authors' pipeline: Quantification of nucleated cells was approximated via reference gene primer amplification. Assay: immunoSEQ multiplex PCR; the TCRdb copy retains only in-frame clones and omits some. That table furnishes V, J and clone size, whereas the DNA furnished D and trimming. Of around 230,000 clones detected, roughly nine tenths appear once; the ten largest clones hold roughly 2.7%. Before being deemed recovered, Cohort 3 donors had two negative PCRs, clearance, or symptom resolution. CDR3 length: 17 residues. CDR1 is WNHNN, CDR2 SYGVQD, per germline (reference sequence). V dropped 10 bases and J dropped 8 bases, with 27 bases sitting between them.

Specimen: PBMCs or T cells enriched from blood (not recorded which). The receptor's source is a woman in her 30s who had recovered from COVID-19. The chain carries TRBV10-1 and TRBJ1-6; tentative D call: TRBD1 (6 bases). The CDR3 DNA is TGCGCCATCTCAACGCATTACAGGGCTTATAGGGATTCACCCCTCCACTTT. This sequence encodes CAISTHYRAYRDSPLHF.